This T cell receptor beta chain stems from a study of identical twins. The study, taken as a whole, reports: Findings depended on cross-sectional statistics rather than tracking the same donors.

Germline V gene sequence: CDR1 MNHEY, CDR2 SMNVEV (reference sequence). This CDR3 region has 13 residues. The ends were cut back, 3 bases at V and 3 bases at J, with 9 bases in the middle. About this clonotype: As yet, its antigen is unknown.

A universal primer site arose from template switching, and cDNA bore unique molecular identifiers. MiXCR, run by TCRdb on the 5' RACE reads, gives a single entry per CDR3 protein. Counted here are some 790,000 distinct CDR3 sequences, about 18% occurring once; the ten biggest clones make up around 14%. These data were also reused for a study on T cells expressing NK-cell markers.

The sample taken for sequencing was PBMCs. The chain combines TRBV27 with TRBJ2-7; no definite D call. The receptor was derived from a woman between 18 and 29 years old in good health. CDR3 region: CASSLFSNYEQYF. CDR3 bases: TGTGCCAGCAGTTTGTTTAGTAACTACGAGCAGTACTTC.